This note documents a single T cell receptor beta chain sequence. Antigen specificity is unknown. Peripheral blood, together with lesional scalp punch biopsies, was collected from alopecia areata patients. These data originate in a study of CD8+ T cells in alopecia areata. As for the study in general: At a dose of 5 to 10 mg twice daily, oral tofacitinib was given to treated patients. The tofacitinib course ran for 6 to 18 months and was followed by 6 months off drug. Study-wide points: Compared with mice, patients displayed less clear TCR sharing, possibly for HLA-related reasons. Scalp samples also yield sequences from resident alphabeta T cells of normal skin.

The CDR3 extends over 15 amino acids. With 3 bases removed from V and 3 bases from J, the gap between germline ends came to 11 bases. The germline CDR1 and CDR2 sequences are SGHAT and FQNNGV. Extracted RNA was reverse transcribed into cDNA, the sequencing template. Here immunoSEQ multiplex PCR was the method, and the copy in TCRdb shows in-frame clones only, minus some. The sample consists of 10,000 to 15,000 clones, 50% to 60% of them appearing once. Sample: skin. This receptor was obtained from a human donor with alopecia areata. The chain couples TRBV11-2 to TRBJ2-2; possibly TRBD1 for D (5 bases). The CDR3 region has the DNA TGTGCCAGCAGCTTTTCTGACAGCTACACCGGGGAGCTGTTTTTT. The encoded protein is CASSFSDSYTGELFF.